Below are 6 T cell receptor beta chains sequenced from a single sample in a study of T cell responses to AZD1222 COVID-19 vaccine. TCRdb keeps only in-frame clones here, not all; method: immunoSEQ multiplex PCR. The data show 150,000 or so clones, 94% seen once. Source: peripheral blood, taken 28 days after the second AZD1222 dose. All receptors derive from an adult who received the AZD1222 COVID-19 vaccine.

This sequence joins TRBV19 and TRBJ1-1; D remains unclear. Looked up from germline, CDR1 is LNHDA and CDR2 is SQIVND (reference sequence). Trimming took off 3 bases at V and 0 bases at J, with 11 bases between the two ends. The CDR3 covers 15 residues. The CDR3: CASSIVDGLNTEAFF. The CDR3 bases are TGTGCCAGTAGTATTGTTGACGGGTTGAACACTGAAGCTTTCTTT.

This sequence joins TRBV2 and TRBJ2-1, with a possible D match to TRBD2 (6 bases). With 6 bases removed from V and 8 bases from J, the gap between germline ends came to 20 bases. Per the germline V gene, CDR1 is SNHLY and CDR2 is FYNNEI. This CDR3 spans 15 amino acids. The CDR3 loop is CASRGWGERIDEQFF. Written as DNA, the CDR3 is TGTGCCAGCAGGGGATGGGGGGAGAGGATCGATGAGCAGTTCTTC.

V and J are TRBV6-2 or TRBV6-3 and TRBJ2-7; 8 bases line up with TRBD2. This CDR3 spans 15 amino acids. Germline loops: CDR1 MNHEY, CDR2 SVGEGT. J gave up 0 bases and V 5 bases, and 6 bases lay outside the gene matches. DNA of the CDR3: TGTGCCAGCAGTCCGGGAGCGGGAGCCTCCTACGAGCAGTACTTC. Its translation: CASSPGAGASYEQYF.

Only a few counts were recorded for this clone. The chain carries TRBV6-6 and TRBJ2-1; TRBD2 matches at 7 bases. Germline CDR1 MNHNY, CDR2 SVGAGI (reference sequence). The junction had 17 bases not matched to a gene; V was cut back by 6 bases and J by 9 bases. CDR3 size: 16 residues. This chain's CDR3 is CASSLPGLTRYGEQFF. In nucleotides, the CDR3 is TGTGCCAGCAGCCTCCCGGGACTAACAAGGTACGGTGAGCAGTTCTTC.

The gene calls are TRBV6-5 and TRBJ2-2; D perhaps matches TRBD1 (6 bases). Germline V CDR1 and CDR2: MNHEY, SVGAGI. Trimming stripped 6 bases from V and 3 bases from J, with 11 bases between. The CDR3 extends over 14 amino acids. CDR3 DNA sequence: TGTGCCAGCAGCACGGACAGATACACCGGGGAGCTGTTTTTT. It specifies CASSTDRYTGELFF.

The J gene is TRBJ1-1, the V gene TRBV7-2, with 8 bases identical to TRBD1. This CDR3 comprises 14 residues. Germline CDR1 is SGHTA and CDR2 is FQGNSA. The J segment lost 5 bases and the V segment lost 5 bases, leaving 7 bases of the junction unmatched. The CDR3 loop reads CASSQTGGSTEAFF. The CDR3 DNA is TGTGCCAGCAGCCAAACAGGGGGAAGTACTGAAGCTTTCTTT. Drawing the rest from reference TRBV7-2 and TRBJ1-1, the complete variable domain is GAGVSQSPSNKVTEKGKDVELRCDPISGHTALYWYRQSLGQGLEFLIYFQGNSAPDKSGLPSDRFSAERTGGSVSTLTIQRTQQEDSAVYLCASSQTGGSTEAFFGQGTRLTVV.